This T cell receptor (beta chain) was observed in a study of radiotherapy plus CTLA-4 blockade in lung cancer. As for the study in general: Objective responses were observed in 15% to 20% of patients, and disease control was achieved by roughly 30%.

The germline gives CDR1 MDHEN, CDR2 SYDVKM. Trimming took 4 bases from V and 4 from J; bases not matched to a gene: 8. The CDR3 covers 15 residues. Using immunoSEQ multiplex PCR, the repertoire was profiled, and TCRdb retains in-frame clones only, with some absent. In the table there are nearly 15,000 clones, 55% to 75% of which are singletons. In regard to this clone: Antigen specificity is unknown.

Findings of the study overall: Radiotherapy was combined with ipilimumab, and tumor-derived TCR clones then expanded in blood. Response, reportedly, was best predicted by interferon-beta along with early blood T cell clone dynamics.

Focal radiation plus CTLA-4 blockade with ipilimumab was given to patients with chemo-refractory metastatic non-small-cell lung cancer. The clonotype was recovered from a human donor with non-small cell lung cancer whose response to radiotherapy plus ipilimumab could not be evaluated. Material: peripheral blood, obtained from a patient treated with radiotherapy plus ipilimumab. The V and J genes are TRBV28 and TRBJ1-2, with 8 bases that match TRBD1. The CDR3 here is CASSSPGGAVYGYTF. CDR3 nucleotides: TGTGCCAGCAGTTCTCCAGGGGGCGCGGTCTATGGCTACACCTTC.